Following are 10 T cell receptor beta chains from one sample sequenced in a study of shared clonotypes between healthy human individuals. Measured with immunoSEQ multiplex PCR; TCRdb has only the in-frame clones, and not every one. The data show under 2,000,000 clones, with approximately 94% seen just once and more than 0.9% held by the top ten. Naive CD8 populations comprised CD45RO-negative cells positively selected for CCR7, excluding terminally differentiated effector memory CD45RA+ cells. The sample consisted of naive CD8+ T cells sorted from blood. The receptors here all came from a man aged 18-30 years in good health.

The V gene is TRBV13, the J gene TRBJ2-7, with 11 bases identical to TRBD2. This CDR3 region has 16 residues. Germline-derived CDR1 and CDR2 are PRHDT and FYEKMQ (reference sequence). V shed 4 bases, J shed 3 bases, and the junction held 8 bases outside the gene matches. CDR3 bases: TGTGCCAGCAGCTCGGCGGCTAGCGGGGGGTTCTACGAGCAGTACTTC. Protein: CASSSAASGGFYEQYF.

This clone was observed a single time. The chain couples TRBV19 to TRBJ1-1; the match to TRBD1 covers 8 bases. The trim removed 8 bases at V and 6 bases at J, leaving 11 bases unmatched. The germline CDR1 and CDR2 sequences are LNHDA and SQIVND (reference sequence). CDR3 length equals 14 residues. CDR3 loop: CASSSETGASEAFF. The CDR3 coding sequence is TGTGCCAGTTCATCCGAGACAGGGGCTTCTGAAGCTTTCTTT.

As concerns this clone: Other DNA sequences within the sample encode an identical CDR3. The V call is TRBV4-1, the J call TRBJ2-7; a possible D gene is TRBD1 (5 bases). Between the trimmed V and J ends, which lost 0 bases and 1 base, there was a span of 7 bases. Germline assignment: CDR1 MGHRA and CDR2 YSYEKL. The CDR3 length is 14 residues. For the CDR3, the DNA is TGCGCCAGCAGCCAAGAAGACAGATCCTACGAGCAGTACTTC. This encodes CASSQEDRSYEQYF.

V is TRBV5-6 and J is TRBJ1-2; D ambiguous. CDR3 length: 11 residues. Trimming stripped 3 bases from V and 7 bases from J, with 7 bases between. Germline V CDR1 and CDR2: SGHDT, YYEEEE. The CDR3 reads CASSSPFGYTF. DNA of the CDR3: TGTGCCAGCAGCTCCCCTTTTGGCTACACCTTC.

This clone was detected only once. The rearrangement joins TRBV19 to TRBJ1-1; no definite D call. V was trimmed by 2 bases and J by 8 bases, leaving 12 bases between them. This CDR3 spans 13 amino acids. The germline V gene has CDR1 LNHDA and CDR2 SQIVND (reference sequence). The DNA of the CDR3 is TGTGCCAGTAGTATAACCTCGGAATCAGAAGCTTTCTTT. Amino acid sequence: CASSITSESEAFF.

The chain joins TRBV6-6 to TRBJ1-4, with 9 bases identical to TRBD1. Germline CDR1 is MNHNY and CDR2 is SVGAGI (reference sequence). Trimming cost V 5 bases and J 6 bases; bases outside gene matches: 10. The CDR3 is 16 residues long. CDR3: CASSPVDRGWDEKLFF. The CDR3 DNA reads TGTGCCAGCAGTCCCGTGGACAGGGGATGGGATGAAAAACTGTTTTTT.

The chain employs TRBV6-5 and TRBJ1-5, with D tentatively TRBD1 (6 bases). V was cut by 8 bases and J by 7 bases, with 18 bases left in between. The CDR3 runs to 14 residues. From germline, CDR1 is MNHEY and CDR2 SVGAGI. DNA of the CDR3: TGTGCCAGCTCAGGGGAGGGGGTACGACAGCCCCAGCATTTT. Translating gives CASSGEGVRQPQHF.

The CDR3, as DNA: TGTGCCAGCAGCGTAGCGGGGGGTATGAACGAGCAGTACTTC. It yields the protein CASSVAGGMNEQYF. This chain connects TRBV9 to TRBJ2-7, with 7 bases that match TRBD2. This CDR3 has 14 amino acids. V gave up 0 bases and J gave up 5 bases; unmatched junction bases: 5. Germline assignment: CDR1 SGDLS and CDR2 YYNGEE.

The chain has TRBV29-1 and TRBJ2-7; D is possibly TRBD1 (6 bases). The CDR3 has 13 residues. V lost 6 bases and J lost 1, with 13 bases in between. The germline V gene encodes CDR1 SQVTM and CDR2 ANQGSEA. As DNA, the CDR3 is TGCAGCGTGACCCCGACAGGTTCCTACGAGCAGTACTTC. This sequence encodes CSVTPTGSYEQYF.

The chain has TRBV7-2 and TRBJ2-7; the D gene is possibly TRBD2 (6 bases). The CDR3 has 15 residues. The ends were cut back, 1 base at V and 2 bases at J, with 12 bases in the middle. Germline values: CDR1 SGHTA, CDR2 FQGNSA. The CDR3 coding sequence is TGTGCCAGCAGCTTAGTCGGGGGAGGCGCCTACGAGCAGTACTTC. Its translation: CASSLVGGGAYEQYF.